Listed below are T cell receptor beta chains from one sample, sequenced in a study of CD8+ T cells in alopecia areata. Method: immunoSEQ multiplex PCR; TCRdb's copy keeps in-frame clones and lacks some. The table has 200,000 to 250,000 clones, 67% seen once. The input for sequencing was CD4+ T cells sorted from blood, taken at week 0. Receptors originate from a human donor with alopecia areata. CDR3s include the opening cysteine and the closing phenylalanine or tryptophan. A D gene is named only where the DNA matches it firmly. Not all rows give a size; the values are once, few, many and, for expanded clones, a class.

size	V	D	J	DNA	CDR3
few	TRBV5-1	NA	TRBJ1-1	TGCGCCAGCAGCTTGGTTGGGGGGCTGACTGAAGCTTTCTTT	CASSLVGGLTEAFF
NA	TRBV29-1	NA	TRBJ1-2	TGCAGCGTAGGGATGGACTATGGCTACACCTTC	CSVGMDYGYTF
NA	TRBV19	TRBD1	TRBJ1-2	TGTGCCACCTCGGAAGGGGGCGGCTACACCTTC	CATSEGGGYTF
NA	TRBV6-5	NA	TRBJ2-7	TGTGCCAGCAGGTCTACGGGGGTCGGCGAGCAGTACTTC	CASRSTGVGEQYF
few	TRBV7-9	NA	TRBJ2-2	TGTGCCAGCAGCTTAGTGGCAGGGACCTCGACCGGGGAGCTGTTTTTT	CASSLVAGTSTGELFF
NA	TRBV4-3	NA	TRBJ1-1	TGCGCCAGCAGCCACCACAATCAGGGAAACACTGAAGCTTTCTTT	CASSHHNQGNTEAFF
NA	TRBV7-8	TRBD2	TRBJ2-7	TGTGCCAGCAGCTTAGCCGGGACTAGCTACTACGAGCAGTACTTC	CASSLAGTSYYEQYF
NA	TRBV30	TRBD1	TRBJ1-5	TGTGCCTGGAGTGGCACAGGGGATCAGCCCCAGCATTTT	CAWSGTGDQPQHF
NA	TRBV19	NA	TRBJ1-2	TGTGCCAGTAGTATAGATTCGGACAGTACTTATGGCTACACCTTC	CASSIDSDSTYGYTF
NA	TRBV2	NA	TRBJ2-4	TGTGCCAGCAGTCGTGACACGGACATTCAGTACTTC	CASSRDTDIQYF
NA	TRBV5-1	NA	TRBJ2-5	TGCGCCAGCAGCTTGACAGAGCAAGAGACCCAGTACTTC	CASSLTEQETQYF
NA	TRBV4-3	NA	TRBJ1-2	TGCGCCAGCAGCCAAGATCGAGGGGTAGAGGGCCATGGCTACACCTTC	CASSQDRGVEGHGYTF
NA	TRBV14	NA	TRBJ1-6	TGTGCCAGCAGCCAAGAAGTGGTGCCCGGTGCACCCCTCCACTTT	CASSQEVVPGAPLHF
once	TRBV30	TRBD1	TRBJ1-2	TGTGCCTGGAGTACCCCGGACAGGCTTTGGGGCTACACCTTC	CAWSTPDRLWGYTF
NA	TRBV30	NA	TRBJ2-6	TGTGCTTGGGAATCTGGGGCCAACGTCCTGACTTTC	CAWESGANVLTF
few	TRBV5-1	TRBD1	TRBJ2-3	TGCGCCAGCAGCTTTTGGGACAGGAACACAGATACGCAGTATTTT	CASSFWDRNTDTQYF
few	TRBV5-1	NA	TRBJ2-5	TGCGCCAGCAGGTCTCTCCTCGGGGCCCAAGAGACCCAGTACTTC	CASRSLLGAQETQYF
NA	TRBV6-6	NA	TRBJ1-5	TGTGCCAGCAGTTATTCGGGGAGCAATCAGCCCCAGCATTTT	CASSYSGSNQPQHF
few	TRBV25-1	NA	TRBJ2-1	TGTGCCAGCAGTGAAGCGGGCCCTAGCTCCTACAATGAGCAGTTCTTC	CASSEAGPSSYNEQFF
few	TRBV30	TRBD1	TRBJ1-2	TGTGCCGGGAGACAGGGAGTCTATGGCTACACCTTC	CAGRQGVYGYTF
few	TRBV7-2	TRBD2	TRBJ2-1	TGTGCCAGCAGCTACCTTGGGGGGGTAGGAAATGAGCAGTTCTTC	CASSYLGGVGNEQFF
NA	TRBV29-1	NA	TRBJ1-1	TGCACCACGTTGACTGTATCGAACACTGAAGCTTTCTTT	CTTLTVSNTEAFF